The 19 T cell receptor beta chains in this list originate from one sample, sequenced in a study of beta chain features in type 1 diabetes. Reverse transcribing all isolated RNA meant expressed TCRB transcripts were sequenced. Here immunoSEQ multiplex PCR was the method, and the copy in TCRdb shows in-frame clones only, minus some. The data contain about 240,000 clones, 25% to 30% of them singletons. Sequencing was done on a sample of central memory CD4+ T cells from blood. The source is a man in his thirties or forties in good health.

The chain links TRBV6-6 to TRBJ2-1; no reliable D call. Trimming cost V 5 bases and J 2 bases, with 10 bases left between them. The germline V gene has CDR1 MNHNY and CDR2 SVGAGI (reference sequence). The CDR3 is 14 residues long. The CDR3 protein is CASSPTDPYNEQFF. In nucleotides, the CDR3 is TGTGCCAGCAGTCCAACAGACCCCTACAATGAGCAGTTCTTC.

This clone was seen more than once but under ten times. The chain uses TRBV19 and TRBJ2-3; 9 bases are shared with TRBD2. The CDR3 has 16 amino acids. The ends lost 3 bases at V and 4 bases at J; junction bases unmatched: 8. The germline CDR1 and CDR2 sequences are LNHDA and SQIVND (reference sequence). CDR3 DNA sequence: TGTGCCAGTAGTATCGGCGGGGGGGCAACACCAGATACGCAGTATTTT. This translates into CASSIGGGATPDTQYF.

The chain recombines TRBV7-9 with TRBJ2-3; 7 bases are a match to TRBD1. J lost 4 bases, V lost 1 base, and 8 bases had no gene match. Looked up from germline, CDR1 is SEHNR and CDR2 is FQNEAQ (reference sequence). The CDR3 has 16 amino acids. The CDR3 spells CASSLGNTGAPDTQYF. CDR3 bases: TGTGCCAGCAGCTTAGGGAATACAGGGGCACCAGATACGCAGTATTTT.

The chain uses TRBV5-6 and TRBJ2-7; 7 positions match TRBD2. The germline V gene encodes CDR1 SGHDT and CDR2 YYEEEE. The CDR3 length is 14 residues. The trim removed 3 bases at V and 5 bases at J, leaving 8 bases unmatched. The CDR3 DNA reads as TGTGCCAGCAGCTGGTACGGGGGGAATAACGAGCAGTACTTC. Encoded protein: CASSWYGGNNEQYF. Full variable domain (outside the CDR3, taken from reference TRBV5-6 and TRBJ2-7): DAGVTQSPTHLIKTRGQQVTLRCSPKSGHDTVSWYQQALGQGPQFIFQYYEEEERQRGNFPDRFSGHQFPNYSSELNVNALLLGDSALYLCASSWYGGNNEQYFGPGTRLTVT.

This clone was observed a handful of times. This may be a read error, as it is one base from a much larger clone. This chain links TRBV28 with TRBJ2-3; maybe TRBD2 (5 bases). V lost 6 bases and J 0 bases, leaving 10 bases between the germline ends. CDR1 and CDR2 from the germline V gene are MDHEN and SYDVKM. The CDR3 is 14 residues long. The CDR3: CASSFGGSTDTQYF. The CDR3 DNA reads TGTGCCAGCAGCTTCGGCGGGAGCACAGATACGCAGTATTTT. The full variable domain, with the rest looked up from reference TRBV28 and TRBJ2-3, is DVKVTQSSRYLVKRTGEKVFLECVQDMDHENMFWYRQDPGLGLRLIYFSYDVKMKEKGDIPEGYSVSREKKERFSLILESASTNQTSMYLCASSFGGSTDTQYFGPGTRLTVL.

The chain couples TRBV4-3 to TRBJ2-1, with D unclear. Germline lookup yields CDR1 LGHNA and CDR2 YSLEER. There are 15 residues in the CDR3. V was pared by 0 bases and J by 0 bases, with 6 bases between. CDR3 sequence reads: CASSQDTSSYNEQFF. CDR3 DNA sequence: TGCGCCAGCAGCCAAGATACTTCCTCCTACAATGAGCAGTTCTTC.

This clone has more than one count but fewer than ten. The chain carries TRBV15 and TRBJ2-5, with D uncertain. The CDR3 sequence is 14 residues long. CDR1 LNHNV and CDR2 YYDKDF come from the germline V gene (reference sequence). V dropped 6 bases and J dropped 2 bases, with 13 bases sitting between them. CDR3 loop: CATRSQALQETQYF. CDR3 DNA: TGTGCCACCAGGTCTCAAGCGCTGCAAGAGACCCAGTACTTC.

This rearrangement joins TRBV18 to TRBJ2-3, with D possibly TRBD2 on 6 matching bases. Trimming cost V 3 bases and J 2 bases, with 12 bases left between them. Germline CDR1 is KGHSH and CDR2 is LQKENI. The CDR3 is 15 amino acids. The CDR3 spells CASSPGRDLTDTQYF. CDR3 in DNA: TGTGCCAGCTCACCGGGGCGGGACCTCACAGATACGCAGTATTTT.

This chain links TRBV5-6 with TRBJ1-5; a possible D gene is TRBD1 (6 bases). Trimming pared 4 bases from V and 2 bases from J, leaving 16 bases between. The CDR3 has 16 residues. Per the germline V gene, CDR1 is SGHDT and CDR2 is YYEEEE. The CDR3 reads CASSPRGGGGNQPQHF. The CDR3 coding sequence is TGTGCCAGCAGCCCCCGTGGCGGGGGCGGCAATCAGCCCCAGCATTTT.

This chain connects TRBV5-1 to TRBJ1-5; D perhaps matches TRBD1 (6 bases). The germline V and J ends were trimmed by 2 bases and 5 bases, with 11 bases remaining between them. This CDR3 has 14 amino acids. Looked up from germline, CDR1 is SGHRS and CDR2 is YFSETQ. CDR3 in DNA: TGCGCCAGCAGCTTACAGGGTGCGGATCAGCCCCAGCATTTT. Its translation is CASSLQGADQPQHF. Looking up the rest from reference TRBV5-1 and TRBJ1-5 gives the full variable domain: KAGVTQTPRYLIKTRGQQVTLSCSPISGHRSVSWYQQTPGQGLQFLFEYFSETQRNKGNFPGRFSGRQFSNSRSEMNVSTLELGDSALYLCASSLQGADQPQHFGDGTRLSIL.

This clone was counted a few times. The rearrangement uses TRBV5-8 and TRBJ2-2; D gene ambiguous. This CDR3 has 10 amino acids. Germline V lookup: CDR1 SGHTS, CDR2 YDEGEE. Trimming took 0 bases from V and 15 from J, leaving 6 bases between them. This CDR3 is CASSLARMFF. For the CDR3, the DNA is TGTGCCAGCAGCTTGGCCCGGATGTTTTTT.

This chain joins TRBV7-8 and TRBJ2-7, with D maybe TRBD1 (5 bases). This CDR3 is 14 amino acids long. Trimming removed 2 bases at V and 2 bases at J, with 10 bases between. Germline V gives CDR1 SGHVS, CDR2 FQNEAQ. CDR3 bases: TGTGCCAGCAGCTTAAATAGACAGACCTACGAGCAGTACTTC. This translates into CASSLNRQTYEQYF. Drawing the rest from reference TRBV7-8 and TRBJ2-7, the complete variable domain is GAGVSQSPRYKVAKRGQDVALRCDPISGHVSLFWYQQALGQGPEFLTYFQNEAQLDKSGLPSDRFFAERPEGSVSTLKIQRTQQEDSAVYLCASSLNRQTYEQYFGPGTRLTVT.

V is TRBV9 and J is TRBJ2-5; 8 bases are shared with TRBD2. Trimming at V came to 0 bases and at J to 5 bases, leaving 6 bases not matched to a gene. The CDR3 runs 15 residues. Germline V gene lookup returns CDR1 SGDLS and CDR2 YYNGEE. The CDR3 here is CASSVASGSTETQYF. DNA of the CDR3: TGTGCCAGCAGCGTAGCCAGCGGGAGTACGGAGACCCAGTACTTC.

The J gene is TRBJ1-2, the V gene TRBV15, with TRBD1 as a possible D gene (5 bases). CDR3 size: 14 residues. V was clipped by 0 bases and J by 4 bases, with 9 bases between them. Germline assignment: CDR1 LNHNV and CDR2 YYDKDF (reference sequence). CDR3 nucleotides: TGTGCCACCAGCAGAGATTCGGGGGTCTATGGCTACACCTTC. This encodes CATSRDSGVYGYTF. The whole variable domain, remainder taken from reference TRBV15 and TRBJ1-2, is DAMVIQNPRYQVTQFGKPVTLSCSQTLNHNVMYWYQQKSSQAPKLLFHYYDKDFNNEADTPDNFQSRRPNTSFCFLDIRSPGLGDTAMYLCATSRDSGVYGYTFGSGTRLTVV.

V is TRBV5-1 and J is TRBJ2-5; no reliable D call. The CDR3 has 13 residues. V was trimmed by 4 bases and J by 9 bases, leaving 16 bases between them. Germline V gives CDR1 SGHRS, CDR2 YFSETQ. The CDR3 DNA reads as TGCGCCAGCAGCCCCGAGACGGGTTCGGCCCAGTACTTC. This gives the protein CASSPETGSAQYF.

The V and J genes are TRBV19 and TRBJ2-3, with a weak D call TRBD2 (6 bases). The CDR3 is 14 amino acids. CDR1 LNHDA and CDR2 SQIVND come from the germline V gene (reference sequence). Deletions cut 5 bases from V and 1 base from J, with 10 bases between. The CDR3 spells CASSPGTGTDTQYF. The DNA for the CDR3 is TGTGCCAGTAGTCCAGGGACTGGCACAGATACGCAGTATTTT. The full variable domain, its missing parts supplied by reference TRBV19 and TRBJ2-3, is DGGITQSPKYLFRKEGQNVTLSCEQNLNHDAMYWYRQDPGQGLRLIYYSQIVNDFQKGDIAEGYSVSREKKESFPLTVTSAQKNPTAFYLCASSPGTGTDTQYFGPGTRLTVL.

The chain couples TRBV19 to TRBJ1-1; a weak D match, TRBD1 (6 bases). This CDR3 has 15 residues. Germline V lookup: CDR1 LNHDA, CDR2 SQIVND (reference sequence). Trimming left V 4 bases short and J 3 bases short, with 15 bases between. The CDR3 nucleotides are TGTGCCAGTAGTAGGGCGGGGGCTTTGGACACTGAAGCTTTCTTT. The encoded protein is CASSRAGALDTEAFF.

The V gene is TRBV13, the J gene TRBJ1-1, with 9 bases lining up with TRBD1. Germline CDR1 is PRHDT and CDR2 is FYEKMQ (reference sequence). After removal of 5 bases from V and 10 bases from J, the junction contained 5 bases not matched to a gene. The CDR3 runs 12 residues. The CDR3 spells CASSPGQGRAFF. CDR3 nucleotides: TGTGCCAGCAGCCCTGGACAGGGGAGAGCTTTCTTT.

This clone was picked up many times. The gene calls are TRBV5-1 and TRBJ2-1, with TRBD2 matching 10 bases. V lost 4 bases and J lost 4; bases outside the gene matches: 5. The germline CDR1 and CDR2 sequences are SGHRS and YFSETQ. The CDR3 totals 15 residues. CDR3: CASSEGTSAYNEQFF. The CDR3 DNA reads TGCGCCAGCAGCGAAGGGACTAGCGCTTACAATGAGCAGTTCTTC.